The rows below give T cell receptor beta chains drawn from one sample of a study of blood T cell repertoires in COVID-19. Profiling relied on immunoSEQ multiplex PCR, and the TCRdb table lists in-frame clones only, not all of them. The data show 250,000 to 350,000 clones, over 75% seen once. Sequencing input: PBMCs or T cells enriched from blood (not recorded which). These receptors were taken from a young woman who had recovered from COVID-19. The CDR3 runs from the conserved cysteine through the conserved F or W. The D gene is left open where the match is weak. Clone size is shown for a subset of rows, as once, few, many or a class of expanded clone.

j_gene: TRBJ1-1
v_gene: TRBV7-9
d_gene: TRBD1
abundance: -
CDR3aa: CASSLRQGGTEAFF
CDR3nt: TGTGCCAGCAGCCTACGACAGGGGGGCACTGAAGCTTTCTTT

j_gene: TRBJ2-1
v_gene: TRBV27
d_gene: -
abundance: -
CDR3aa: CASSAGLDLNEQFF
CDR3nt: TGTGCCAGCAGTGCCGGGTTAGACTTAAATGAGCAGTTCTTC

j_gene: TRBJ1-2
v_gene: TRBV6-2/TRBV6-3
d_gene: TRBD1
abundance: -
CDR3aa: CASSYPGQGPSNYGYTF
CDR3nt: TGTGCCAGCAGTTACCCGGGACAGGGACCGTCTAACTATGGCTACACCTTC

j_gene: TRBJ2-3
v_gene: TRBV24-1
d_gene: -
abundance: -
CDR3aa: CATSQLDLPTQYF
CDR3nt: TGTGCCACCAGTCAACTAGACCTACCGACGCAGTATTTT

j_gene: TRBJ1-3
v_gene: TRBV5-4
d_gene: TRBD1
abundance: -
CDR3aa: CASSIQGSGNTIYF
CDR3nt: TGTGCCAGCAGCATACAGGGGAGCGGAAACACCATATATTTT

j_gene: TRBJ2-5
v_gene: TRBV5-1
d_gene: -
abundance: -
CDR3aa: CASSLEAQGTQETQYF
CDR3nt: TGCGCCAGCAGCTTGGAGGCCCAGGGAACCCAAGAGACCCAGTACTTC

j_gene: TRBJ1-1
v_gene: TRBV10-1
d_gene: -
abundance: -
CDR3aa: CASSEGGKAFF
CDR3nt: TGCGCCAGCAGTGAAGGAGGGAAGGCTTTCTTT

j_gene: TRBJ1-5
v_gene: TRBV10-3
d_gene: TRBD1
abundance: -
CDR3aa: CAISDDRVGQPQHF
CDR3nt: TGTGCCATCAGTGACGACAGGGTGGGTCAGCCCCAGCATTTT

j_gene: TRBJ2-1
v_gene: TRBV28
d_gene: -
abundance: -
CDR3aa: CASTFWFEGYNEQFF
CDR3nt: TGTGCCAGCACTTTCTGGTTTGAGGGTTACAATGAGCAGTTCTTC

j_gene: TRBJ2-2
v_gene: TRBV4-1
d_gene: TRBD2
abundance: once
CDR3aa: CASSQDLTSGSKGTGELFF
CDR3nt: TGCGCCAGCAGCCAAGATCTGACTAGCGGGAGTAAGGGCACCGGGGAGCTGTTTTTT